One sample yielded the 8 T cell receptor beta chains listed below, sequenced in a study of CD8+ T cells in alopecia areata. Treatment here: oral pan-JAK inhibitor, 5-10 mg twice daily. Extracted from the samples, RNA was reverse transcribed into cDNA to serve as the sequencing template. Sequencing was performed with immunoSEQ multiplex PCR; in TCRdb, only in-frame clones are kept and a portion is missing. The sample holds 65,000 to 75,000 clones, 29% seen once. The source was CD8+ T cells sorted from blood, collected at week 4, from a patient treated with tofacitinib. The source is a human donor with alopecia areata.

The chain joins TRBV25-1 to TRBJ2-5; D ambiguous. V lost 8 bases, J lost 1 base, and 11 bases lay in between. The CDR3 contains 13 residues. Germline V lookup: CDR1 MGHDK, CDR2 SYGVNS. The CDR3 nucleotides are TGTGCCAGCTCCCGAGAGGTCCAAGAGACCCAGTACTTC. Translated, it gives CASSREVQETQYF.

V is TRBV6-5 and J is TRBJ1-2; D perhaps matches TRBD1 (5 bases). The V gene lost 2 bases and the J gene lost 6 bases, with 13 bases spanning the gap. The CDR3 loop spans 14 amino acids. The germline V gene has CDR1 MNHEY and CDR2 SVGAGI. The CDR3 loop reads CASSYGRDRDGYTF. The CDR3 nucleotides read TGTGCCAGCAGTTACGGGCGGGACCGCGATGGCTACACCTTC.

This chain connects TRBV29-1 to TRBJ2-3; weak D call: TRBD1 (6 bases). V was cut by 3 bases and J by 1 base, with 14 bases left in between. The CDR3 loop spans 15 amino acids. The germline V gene encodes CDR1 SQVTM and CDR2 ANQGSEA. DNA of the CDR3: TGCAGCGTTGAGAGGGACACCTACCGCACAGATACGCAGTATTTT. Amino acids: CSVERDTYRTDTQYF.

The chain carries TRBV2 and TRBJ2-1; TRBD2 agrees at 7 bases. CDR1 SNHLY and CDR2 FYNNEI come from the germline V gene. The V segment lost 4 bases and the J segment 4 bases; nucleotides outside the gene matches: 10. The CDR3 contains 16 residues. The DNA of the CDR3 is TGTGCCAGCAGTGGGCTTAGCGGGTTTAATTACAATGAGCAGTTCTTC. It is translated as CASSGLSGFNYNEQFF. Full variable domain (outside the CDR3, taken from reference TRBV2 and TRBJ2-1): EPEVTQTPSHQVTQMGQEVILRCVPISNHLYFYWYRQILGQKVEFLVSFYNNEISEKSEIFDDQFSVERPDGSNFTLKIRSTKLEDSAMYFCASSGLSGFNYNEQFFGPGTRLTVL.

CDR3 residues: CAWSGGSIPYEQYF. CDR3 sequence (DNA): TGTGCCTGGAGTGGAGGTAGTATTCCCTACGAGCAGTACTTC. The chain is built from TRBV30 and TRBJ2-7; no firm D call. Germline loops: CDR1 GTSNPN, CDR2 SVGIG (reference sequence). This CDR3 region has 14 residues. Trimming removed 1 base at V and 2 bases at J, with 12 bases between. Full variable domain (missing parts from reference TRBV30 and TRBJ2-7): SQTIHQWPATLVQPVGSPLSLECTVEGTSNPNLYWYRQAAGRGLQLLFYSVGIGQISSEVPQNLSASRPQDRQFILSSKKLLLSDSGFYLCAWSGGSIPYEQYFGPGTRLTVT.

The V gene is TRBV29-1, the J gene TRBJ2-1; the D is unclear. From germline, CDR1 is SQVTM and CDR2 ANQGSEA. V shed 4 bases and J shed 6 bases, with 10 bases lying between them. The CDR3 extends over 12 amino acids. The CDR3 bases are TGCAGCGTTGTCGTCAGTAGCAATGAGCAGTTCTTC. Protein product: CSVVVSSNEQFF.

This clone has more than one count but fewer than ten. V is TRBV7-9 and J is TRBJ1-2, with D unresolved. CDR1 and CDR2 (germline): SEHNR, FQNEAQ (reference sequence). V gave up 1 base and J gave up 7 bases, with 1 base separating them. The CDR3 consists of 10 residues. The CDR3 region has the DNA TGTGCCAGCAGCTTAGGTGGCTACACCTTC. It specifies CASSLGGYTF.

V is TRBV7-9 and J is TRBJ2-5; 7 nucleotides agree with TRBD2. V gave up 0 bases and J gave up 4 bases; unmatched junction bases: 2. The CDR3 spans 14 residues. CDR1 and CDR2 from the germline V gene are SEHNR and FQNEAQ (reference sequence). CDR3 in amino acids: CASSLAGGRETQYF. As DNA, the CDR3 is TGTGCCAGCAGCTTAGCGGGAGGGCGAGAGACCCAGTACTTC.